Listed below are T cell receptor beta chains from one sample, sequenced in a study of shared clonotypes between healthy human individuals. The repertoire was sequenced with immunoSEQ multiplex PCR; TCRdb's copy has only in-frame clones and lacks some. The repertoire holds approximately 980,000 clones, 70% to 85% seen once, with around 1.5% in the top ten. The sample consisted of memory CD4+ T cells sorted from blood. The receptor set was obtained from a man between 18 and 29 years old in good health. Both conserved end residues are part of each CDR3. D genes are given only for firm matches. Size tells how often a clone was seen (once, few, many) or the class of an expanded clone, and some rows leave it out.

j_call: TRBJ2-5
d_call: NA
clone_size: NA
v_call: TRBV7-2
cdr3_aa: CASSIYQETQYF
cdr3_nt: TGTGCCAGCAGCATATACCAAGAGACCCAGTACTTC

j_call: TRBJ2-7
d_call: TRBD1
clone_size: NA
v_call: TRBV5-1
cdr3_aa: CASSRTGQGAREQYF
cdr3_nt: TGCGCCAGCAGCCGAACGGGACAGGGGGCGCGGGAGCAGTACTTC

j_call: TRBJ2-1
d_call: TRBD2
clone_size: NA
v_call: TRBV7-2
cdr3_aa: CASSFSSVAGGPGEQFF
cdr3_nt: TGTGCCAGCAGCTTCTCCTCGGTGGCGGGGGGCCCCGGTGAGCAGTTCTTC

j_call: TRBJ1-1
d_call: NA
clone_size: NA
v_call: TRBV25-1
cdr3_aa: CASTQNTEAFF
cdr3_nt: TGTGCCAGCACCCAGAACACTGAAGCTTTCTTT

j_call: TRBJ2-2
d_call: NA
clone_size: NA
v_call: TRBV27
cdr3_aa: CASTVWGSWTGELFF
cdr3_nt: TGTGCCAGCACCGTCTGGGGGAGTTGGACCGGGGAGCTGTTTTTT

j_call: TRBJ2-2
d_call: NA
clone_size: NA
v_call: TRBV9
cdr3_aa: CASSVESNTGELFF
cdr3_nt: TGTGCCAGCAGCGTAGAGTCCAACACCGGGGAGCTGTTTTTT

j_call: TRBJ2-7
d_call: NA
clone_size: NA
v_call: TRBV5-1
cdr3_aa: CASSVQTPPYEQYF
cdr3_nt: TGCGCCAGCAGCGTTCAAACTCCTCCCTACGAGCAGTACTTC

j_call: TRBJ2-7
d_call: TRBD2
clone_size: NA
v_call: TRBV27
cdr3_aa: CASRLRDYREQYF
cdr3_nt: TGTGCCAGCAGGCTCCGGGACTACCGCGAGCAGTACTTC

j_call: TRBJ2-7
d_call: NA
clone_size: NA
v_call: TRBV5-6
cdr3_aa: CASSPSAGRDSYEQYF
cdr3_nt: TGTGCCAGCAGCCCCTCGGCTGGCAGGGACTCCTACGAGCAGTACTTC

j_call: TRBJ2-3
d_call: TRBD2
clone_size: NA
v_call: TRBV9
cdr3_aa: CASSVATKSGRPVSTDTQYF
cdr3_nt: TGTGCCAGCAGCGTAGCTACTAAGAGCGGGAGGCCCGTAAGCACAGATACGCAGTATTTT

j_call: TRBJ2-3
d_call: TRBD1
clone_size: NA
v_call: TRBV5-1
cdr3_aa: CASSWGQEAQYF
cdr3_nt: TGCGCCAGCAGCTGGGGACAGGAGGCGCAGTATTTT

j_call: TRBJ2-7
d_call: TRBD1
clone_size: NA
v_call: TRBV10-3
cdr3_aa: CAISGTGGAQHEQYF
cdr3_nt: TGTGCCATCAGTGGGACAGGGGGGGCGCAGCACGAGCAGTACTTC

j_call: TRBJ1-1
d_call: NA
clone_size: NA
v_call: TRBV29-1
cdr3_aa: CSVEGGTPTEAFF
cdr3_nt: TGCAGCGTTGAAGGCGGGACGCCCACTGAAGCTTTCTTT

j_call: TRBJ2-7
d_call: TRBD2
clone_size: once
v_call: TRBV7-2
cdr3_aa: CASSSRPSLADEQYF
cdr3_nt: TGTGCCAGCAGCTCCCGCCCGTCGCTAGCGGACGAGCAGTACTTC

j_call: TRBJ2-3
d_call: NA
clone_size: NA
v_call: TRBV28
cdr3_aa: CASIPPRGPWDTQYF
cdr3_nt: TGTGCCAGCATCCCCCCACGGGGGCCCTGGGATACGCAGTATTTT

j_call: TRBJ2-7
d_call: TRBD1
clone_size: NA
v_call: TRBV9
cdr3_aa: CASSVTSGQDTYEQYF
cdr3_nt: TGTGCCAGCAGCGTAACCTCGGGACAGGACACCTACGAGCAGTACTTC

j_call: TRBJ1-6
d_call: NA
clone_size: NA
v_call: TRBV5-6
cdr3_aa: CASSLEFSRAPNSPLHF
cdr3_nt: TGTGCCAGCAGCTTGGAATTTTCCCGAGCCCCAAATTCACCCCTCCACTTT

j_call: TRBJ2-7
d_call: TRBD2
clone_size: NA
v_call: TRBV30
cdr3_aa: CAWSPSGSLYEQYF
cdr3_nt: TGTGCCTGGAGCCCTAGCGGGAGTTTGTACGAGCAGTACTTC

j_call: TRBJ2-7
d_call: TRBD1
clone_size: NA
v_call: TRBV6-6
cdr3_aa: CASSYGQGAREQYF
cdr3_nt: TGTGCCAGCAGTTACGGGCAGGGGGCTCGTGAGCAGTACTTC

j_call: TRBJ2-3
d_call: TRBD2
clone_size: NA
v_call: TRBV6-5
cdr3_aa: CASSYSGGGTDTQYF
cdr3_nt: TGTGCCAGTAGCTATAGCGGGGGTGGCACAGATACGCAGTATTTT